This paragraph reports one T cell receptor beta chain. Its antigen remains unidentified. The CDR3 has 13 amino acids. J gave up 8 bases and V 4 bases, and 7 bases lay outside the gene matches. CDR1 is SGHRS, CDR2 YFSETQ, per germline. This entry is derived from a study of shared clonotypes between healthy human individuals. The wider study: The plates for each donor numbered three CD4 naive, three CD4 memory, two CD8 naive and one CD8 memory.

Regarding the study as a whole: With several donors compared, about 5.2% of naive CD4 clonotypes were shared. The researchers took only blood, and tissue repertoires probably look different.

Running of the assay took place at deep level. Repertoires were generated with immunoSEQ multiplex PCR, while TCRdb's copy carries only in-frame clones and drops some. The top ten hold 0.89% of the sample, which has about 1.1 million clones, approximately 77% seen once. The sequenced sample was memory CD4+ T cells from PBMCs. Subset of the sample: CD45RA-negative fraction. This receptor was obtained from a man aged 18 to 29 in good health. Some clones in this sample may be carry-over from other donors' samples. This chain connects TRBV5-1 to TRBJ1-2; 8 nucleotides match TRBD1. CDR3: CASSPDRVGGYTF. DNA of the CDR3: TGCGCCAGCAGCCCGGACAGGGTGGGGGGCTACACCTTC.